This T cell receptor (beta chain) was identified during a study of blood T cell repertoires in COVID-19. Background on the study: Sample material is recorded as cDNA or gDNA derived from T cells, B-cell-depleted T cells, or PBMCs.

The table came from immunoSEQ multiplex PCR; TCRdb's copy has only in-frame clones and leaves some out. The sample lists approximately 220,000 clones, roughly 85% occurring once. V was trimmed by 5 bases and J by 1 base, leaving 24 bases between them. This CDR3 comprises 19 residues. Germline lookup yields CDR1 SGHVS and CDR2 FQNEAQ. The chain is built from TRBV7-8 and TRBJ2-4, with D perhaps TRBD1 (9 bases). The sample comprised PBMCs or T cells enriched from blood (not recorded which). This TCR was recovered from a woman in her 40s with acute COVID-19. DNA for the CDR3: TGTGCCAGCAGCCCCCGGGGACAGGGCGGCGGGGGGGCCAAAAACATTCAGTACTTC. This translates into CASSPRGQGGGGAKNIQYF.